This entry lists 30 T cell receptor beta chains sequenced from one sample in a study of T cells in Graves' hyperthyroidism and ophthalmopathy. Amplified TCR beta CDR3 regions derived from RNA transcripts. The study used the HTBI primer set for a first-round RT-PCR of the TCR CDR3. MiXCR, applied by TCRdb to the multiplex PCR reads, yields one record per CDR3 protein. The sample has fewer than 300,000 distinct CDR3 sequences, around 15% seen once. The sequenced material came from blood. The receptors derive from a woman between 50 and 59 years old with Graves' hyperthyroidism that later progressed to Graves' ophthalmopathy.

This clonotype has ten or more counts. The rearrangement links TRBV15 to TRBJ2-1, with 14 nucleotides matching TRBD2. Germline values: CDR1 LNHNV, CDR2 YYDKDF (reference sequence). The ends lost 3 bases at V and 4 bases at J; junction bases unmatched: 11. The CDR3 sequence is 19 residues long. The CDR3 DNA reads TGTGCCACCAGCAGCCGGGCGGGGACTAGCGGGAGTGTGTACAATGAGCAGTTCTTC. Encoded protein: CATSSRAGTSGSVYNEQFF.

This clonotype was counted many times. This chain joins TRBV6-1 and TRBJ1-1; D uncertain. CDR3 length: 14 residues. V gave up 4 bases and J gave up 3 bases, with 12 bases separating them. Germline lookup yields CDR1 MNHNS and CDR2 SASEGT. CDR3 DNA: TGTGCCAGCAGTGCCAGAAGAGGGTACACTGAAGCTTTCTTT. Amino acid sequence: CASSARRGYTEAFF.

This clonotype was seen at least ten times. The rearrangement uses TRBV10-3 and TRBJ2-1; unclear D gene. The ends were cut back, 8 bases at V and 0 bases at J, with 23 bases in the middle. The CDR3 is 18 amino acids. Per the germline V gene, CDR1 is ENHRY and CDR2 is SYGVKD. The chain's CDR3 is CAIGPNPELLSSYNEQFF. CDR3 coding DNA: TGTGCCATCGGACCTAATCCTGAATTACTGAGCTCCTACAATGAGCAGTTCTTC.

On this clonotype: One base away lies a much larger clone, so this may be a sequencing read error. The chain joins TRBV18 to TRBJ1-2, with 7 bases fitting TRBD1. This CDR3 comprises 15 residues. Germline assignment: CDR1 KGHSH and CDR2 LQKENI. The CDR3 DNA reads as TGTGCCAGCCCACCACGGGCAGGGGGAAACTATGGCTACACCTTC. This gives the protein CASPPRAGGNYGYTF.

This clonotype was detected many times. This rearrangement joins TRBV7-6 to TRBJ2-1; 7 positions match TRBD1. This CDR3 spans 16 amino acids. The V and J ends lost 5 bases and 3 bases, in that order; junction bases with no gene match: 10. From germline, CDR1 is SGHVS and CDR2 FNYEAQ. The CDR3 reads CASSILTGAGYNEQFF. The CDR3 DNA reads as TGTGCCAGCAGCATTTTAACAGGGGCAGGCTACAATGAGCAGTTCTTC.

This clonotype has at least ten counts. This chain connects TRBV7-2 to TRBJ1-1, with D unresolved. This CDR3 has 15 amino acids. Trimming pared 4 bases from V and 4 bases from J, leaving 16 bases between. Germline CDR1 reads SGHTA; CDR2 reads FQGNSA. CDR3 DNA sequence: TGTGCCAGCAGCTCCCTGAACCATGAGGGCACTGAAGCTTTCTTT. Translated, it gives CASSSLNHEGTEAFF.

The sample holds many counts of this clonotype. As DNA, the CDR3 is TGCAGTGCTAGAGATCTCAGGACCCCCACCTACGAGCAGTACTTC. Its translation is CSARDLRTPTYEQYF. V is TRBV20-1 and J is TRBJ2-7, with unresolved D. The CDR3 runs to 15 residues. Germline V gives CDR1 DFQATT, CDR2 SNEGSKA (reference sequence). V lost 0 bases, J lost 2 bases, and 14 bases lay in between.

This clonotype was detected many times. The V gene is TRBV7-9, the J gene TRBJ2-1; D perhaps matches TRBD2 (5 bases). The V gene lost 5 bases and the J gene lost 8 bases, with 16 bases spanning the gap. The germline gives CDR1 SEHNR, CDR2 FQNEAQ (reference sequence). The CDR3 loop spans 14 amino acids. The DNA of the CDR3 is TGTGCCAGCAGCCGGAACGGACCCGGGGATGAGCAGTTCTTC. Translation: CASSRNGPGDEQFF.

This clonotype was recorded at least ten times. The V gene is TRBV2, the J gene TRBJ2-7; 7 bases agree with TRBD2. Looked up from germline, CDR1 is SNHLY and CDR2 is FYNNEI. This CDR3 region has 11 residues. Unmatched junction bases numbered 3, after V lost 8 bases and J lost 5 bases. CDR3 in amino acids: CASRGGDEQYF. The CDR3 DNA reads as TGTGCCAGCCGTGGGGGGGACGAGCAGTACTTC.

This clonotype was seen ten or more times. CDR3 DNA: TGTGCCAGCAGTTTATTACTAGCGGGAGGAGTACGCACAGATACGCAGTATTTT. Amino acid sequence: CASSLLLAGGVRTDTQYF. V is TRBV27 and J is TRBJ2-3; 12 nucleotides align to TRBD2. The germline V gene has CDR1 MNHEY and CDR2 SMNVEV (reference sequence). The CDR3 totals 18 residues. Trimming at V came to 1 base and at J to 1 base, leaving 6 bases not matched to a gene.

This clonotype was detected many times. The rearrangement joins TRBV7-3 to TRBJ2-3; TRBD1 agrees at 7 bases. This CDR3 spans 16 amino acids. Germline lookup yields CDR1 SGHTA and CDR2 FQGTGA. Trimming at V came to 0 bases and at J to 5 bases, leaving 8 bases not matched to a gene. In DNA, the CDR3 is TGTGCCAGCAGCTTAACGTACGGACAGGATGTAGATACGCAGTATTTT. Its protein product is CASSLTYGQDVDTQYF.

This clonotype showed up many times. J is TRBJ1-5 and V is TRBV2; D is ambiguous. V gave up 6 bases and J gave up 11 bases, with 14 bases separating them. The CDR3 is made up of 12 amino acids. In germline, CDR1 is SNHLY, CDR2 FYNNEI. The CDR3 protein is CASREHLEAQHF. For the CDR3, the DNA is TGTGCCAGCAGGGAACACCTCGAGGCCCAGCATTTT.

The table lists this clonotype with many counts. The chain joins TRBV20-1 to TRBJ2-7; TRBD1 is a possible D gene (5 bases). V was cut by 2 bases and J by 5 bases, with 13 bases left in between. Looked up from germline, CDR1 is DFQATT and CDR2 is SNEGSKA (reference sequence). CDR3 size: 13 residues. The CDR3 region is CSARLGVYDEQYF. The CDR3 DNA is TGCAGTGCTAGACTAGGGGTGTACGACGAGCAGTACTTC.

This clonotype was picked up a small number of times. Just one base apart from a much larger clone, this may be a read error. V and J are TRBV12-3 or TRBV12-4 and TRBJ2-7; D ambiguous. This CDR3 comprises 14 residues. In DNA form, the CDR3 reads TGTGCCAGCAGTTTTGGGTCCCTCTTACGCGAGCAGCACTTC. Residues: CASSFGSLLREQHF.

This clonotype was detected ten times or more. The chain carries TRBV6-1 and TRBJ2-1, with 7 bases matching TRBD2. Trimming cost V 5 bases and J 12 bases; bases outside gene matches: 7. From germline, CDR1 is MNHNS and CDR2 SASEGT. The length of the CDR3 is 12 residues. The CDR3 region has the DNA TGTGCCAGCAGTCCCTTGGGGGGGGGGCAGTTCTTC. Amino acids: CASSPLGGGQFF.

This clonotype was counted ten times or more. V gene TRBV9 combines with J gene TRBJ1-2; unclear D gene. In germline, CDR1 is SGDLS, CDR2 YYNGEE. The CDR3 has 14 residues. Trimming removed 0 bases from V and 2 bases from J, with 8 bases in between. The CDR3 sequence: CASSVGVGNYGYTF. The CDR3 DNA is TGTGCCAGCAGCGTAGGGGTAGGGAACTATGGCTACACCTTC.

This clonotype was seen repeatedly, ten times or more. CDR3 DNA sequence: TGCAGTGCTAGAGCGGGCCGAGCGGGAGGGTTCACAGATACGCAGTATTTT. Its translation is CSARAGRAGGFTDTQYF. The V and J genes are TRBV20-1 and TRBJ2-3, with TRBD2 matching 10 bases. The germline V gene encodes CDR1 DFQATT and CDR2 SNEGSKA (reference sequence). J gave up 2 bases and V 1 base, and 9 bases lay outside the gene matches. The CDR3 has 17 amino acids.

This clonotype appeared many times. CDR3 protein: CASSLQQNTEAFF. Here the CDR3 DNA reads TGTGCCAGCAGTCTACAACAGAACACTGAAGCTTTCTTT. V usage is TRBV12-3 or TRBV12-4 and J usage is TRBJ1-1; no reliable D call. The V and J ends lost 5 bases and 1 base respectively, with 8 bases between them. The CDR3 contains 13 residues.

This clonotype occurred many times. The chain links TRBV28 to TRBJ2-1, with 14 bases matching TRBD2. Losses at the gene ends were 6 bases for V and 6 bases for J; bases not matched to a gene: 10. This CDR3 has 17 amino acids. From germline, CDR1 is MDHEN and CDR2 SYDVKM. CDR3 DNA: TGTGCCAGCAGCCCGGGCTGGACTAGCGGGAGGTTCAATGAGCAGTTCTTC. Translated: CASSPGWTSGRFNEQFF.

The chain couples TRBV19 to TRBJ1-5; 7 bases map to TRBD1. Germline CDR1 and CDR2: LNHDA and SQIVND (reference sequence). V lost 3 bases and J lost 5; bases outside the gene matches: 7. The CDR3 is 15 residues long. In DNA, the CDR3 is TGTGCCAGTAGTATTGGGAGGGGGCCCGATCAGCCCCAGCATTTT. It encodes CASSIGRGPDQPQHF.

This clonotype was seen ten or more times. The rearrangement joins TRBV12-3 or TRBV12-4 to TRBJ2-3; D gene ambiguous. V dropped 5 bases and J dropped 0 bases, with 6 bases sitting between them. The CDR3 extends over 13 amino acids. CDR3 DNA: TGTGCCAGCAGTACATGGAGCACAGATACGCAGTATTTT. It codes for CASSTWSTDTQYF.

There are many counts of this clonotype. The V and J genes are TRBV13 and TRBJ2-4; TRBD2 is a possible D gene (5 bases). Germline lookup yields CDR1 PRHDT and CDR2 FYEKMQ (reference sequence). The CDR3 sequence is 14 residues long. Trimming pared 1 base from V and 7 bases from J, leaving 11 bases between. CDR3 sequence: CASSLATEGNIQYF. The CDR3 DNA reads TGTGCCAGCAGCTTAGCGACTGAGGGTAACATTCAGTACTTC. The full variable domain, its missing parts supplied by reference TRBV13 and TRBJ2-4, is AAGVIQSPRHLIKEKRETATLKCYPIPRHDTVYWYQQGPGQDPQFLISFYEKMQSDKGSIPDRFSAQQFSDYHSELNMSSLELGDSALYFCASSLATEGNIQYFGAGTRLSVL.

This clonotype was seen at least ten times. The chain combines TRBV7-9 with TRBJ2-5; D possibly corresponds to TRBD1 (6 bases). CDR1 is SEHNR and CDR2 is FQNEAQ in the germline V gene (reference sequence). The CDR3 runs to 14 residues. The V end was cut by 2 bases, the J end by 2 bases, with 9 bases between. The DNA of the CDR3 is TGTGCCAGCAGCTTAAGGGGGATACAAGAGACCCAGTACTTC. It is translated as CASSLRGIQETQYF.

Points on this clonotype: This sequence may be a read error, since a much larger clone differs from it by one base. The chain uses TRBV5-1 and TRBJ2-2; 7 nucleotides align to TRBD1. Germline V gene data show CDR1 as SGHRS and CDR2 as YFSETQ. The CDR3 loop spans 16 amino acids. In DNA form, the CDR3 reads TGCGCCAGCCTCCTGAGTACCCAGGGGGAAACCGGGGAGCCGTTTTTT. Residues: CASLLSTQGETGEPFF.

This chain uses TRBV20-1 with TRBJ2-1; D perhaps matches TRBD2 (6 bases). Germline V gene data show CDR1 as DFQATT and CDR2 as SNEGSKA (reference sequence). V lost 3 bases and J 7 bases, leaving 10 bases between the germline ends. The CDR3 has 12 residues. CDR3 region: CSASGSVNEQFF. The CDR3 DNA sequence: TGCAGTGCTAGCGGGAGCGTAAATGAGCAGTTCTTC.

In its sample, this clonotype was seen many times. The CDR3 reads CASSVDLHGTGELFF. CDR3 coding DNA: TGTGCCAGCAGCGTGGACCTTCACGGCACCGGGGAGCTGTTTTTT. The chain employs TRBV9 and TRBJ2-2; D not resolved. CDR1 is SGDLS, CDR2 YYNGEE, per germline. Trimming took off 2 bases at V and 4 bases at J, with 12 bases between the two ends. This CDR3 is built from 15 residues.

In its sample, this clonotype was seen many times. The chain has TRBV7-8 and TRBJ2-1, with 9 positions matching TRBD2. The germline gives CDR1 SGHVS, CDR2 FQNEAQ. The CDR3 contains 16 residues. Unmatched junction bases numbered 8, after V lost 4 bases and J lost 4 bases. The CDR3 protein is CASSSRLAAFYNEQFF. Written as DNA, the CDR3 is TGTGCCAGCAGCTCCCGACTAGCGGCTTTTTACAATGAGCAGTTCTTC. Full variable domain (missing parts from reference TRBV7-8 and TRBJ2-1): GAGVSQSPRYKVAKRGQDVALRCDPISGHVSLFWYQQALGQGPEFLTYFQNEAQLDKSGLPSDRFFAERPEGSVSTLKIQRTQQEDSAVYLCASSSRLAAFYNEQFFGPGTRLTVL.

Notes on this clonotype: Its ends do not fully match the called genes, so a read error is possible. The genes are TRBV9 and TRBJ2-5, with unresolved D. The CDR3 contains 14 residues. CDR1 SGDLS and CDR2 YYNGEE come from the germline V gene. CDR3 region: CASGVVERVGTQYF. The CDR3 coding sequence is TGTGCCAGCGGCGTAGTAGAAAGGGTAGGAACCCAGTACTTC.

The chain has TRBV9 and TRBJ2-3; no reliable D call. V gave up 4 bases and J gave up 1 base, with 10 bases separating them. This CDR3 is 14 amino acids long. Looked up from germline, CDR1 is SGDLS and CDR2 is YYNGEE. This CDR3 reads CASSSDIRTDTQYF. In DNA, the CDR3 is TGTGCCAGCAGCTCCGACATACGCACAGATACGCAGTATTTT.

This CDR3 reads CASSLGSLTNSPLHF. The CDR3 DNA follows: TGTGCCAGCAGCTTAGGCTCCTTAACTAATTCACCCCTCCACTTT. The chain employs TRBV13 and TRBJ1-6; D is uncertain. In germline, CDR1 is PRHDT, CDR2 FYEKMQ (reference sequence). Trimming took off 0 bases at V and 6 bases at J, with 9 bases between the two ends. The CDR3 has 15 amino acids.